The TCR beta chain under discussion was sequenced for a study of T-cell reconstitution after alpha-beta-depleted transplantation in children. Overall study results and limits: A year post-transplant, T-cell counts and diversity derived mostly from newly produced T cells.

Unique molecular identifiers were incorporated during preparation of the TCRbeta library. Each CDR3 protein is one row after TCRdb ran MiXCR on the PCR reads. The table includes around 700,000 distinct CDR3 sequences, around 13% detected once. The CDR3 contains 12 residues. Trimming left V 7 bases short and J 0 bases short, with 6 bases between. This clonotype has only a few counts. The antigen remains unidentified. This chain connects TRBV12-3 or TRBV12-4 to TRBJ1-2, with D uncertain. Sequences were derived from PBMCs, sampled before TCRalphabeta/CD19-depleted stem cell transplant. The receptor was derived from a girl aged 2 to 9 with congenital amegakaryocytic thrombocytopenia, due to receive a stem cell transplant. Here the CDR3 DNA reads TGTGCCAGCATCAGTTCTAACTATGGCTACACCTTC. Translation: CASISSNYGYTF.